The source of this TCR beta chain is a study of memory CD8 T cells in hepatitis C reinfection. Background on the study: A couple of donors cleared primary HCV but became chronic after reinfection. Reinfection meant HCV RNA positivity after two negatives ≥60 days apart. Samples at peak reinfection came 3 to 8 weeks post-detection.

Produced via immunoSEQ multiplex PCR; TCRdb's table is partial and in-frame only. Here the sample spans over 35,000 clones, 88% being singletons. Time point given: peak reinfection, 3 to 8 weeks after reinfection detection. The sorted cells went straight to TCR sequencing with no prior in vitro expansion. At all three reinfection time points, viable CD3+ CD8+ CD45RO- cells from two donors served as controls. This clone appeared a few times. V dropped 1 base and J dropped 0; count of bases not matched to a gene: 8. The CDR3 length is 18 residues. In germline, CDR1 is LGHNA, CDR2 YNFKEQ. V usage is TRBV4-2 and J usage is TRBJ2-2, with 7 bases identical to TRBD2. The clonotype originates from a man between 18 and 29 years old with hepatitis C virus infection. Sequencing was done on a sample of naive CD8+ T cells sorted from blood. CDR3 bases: TGTGCCAGCAGCCAAGGACTACGGGACTATACGAACACCGGGGAGCTGTTTTTT. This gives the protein CASSQGLRDYTNTGELFF.